The clone carrying this TCR beta chain was recorded once. This record belongs to a study of blood T cell repertoires in COVID-19. V dropped 4 bases and J dropped 5 bases, with 15 bases sitting between them. Germline CDR1 reads SGHNT; CDR2 reads YYREEE (reference sequence). This CDR3 is 15 amino acids long. Sequenced by immunoSEQ multiplex PCR; TCRdb stores in-frame clones only, minus some. The sample has some 150,000 clones; about 86% are singletons. The source of this sequence is a woman aged 55-70 years with acute or convalescent COVID-19. The chain recombines TRBV5-4 with TRBJ1-4; D is unclear. Sequenced material: peripheral blood. CDR3 amino acids: CASSPSHRENEKLFF. For the CDR3, the DNA is TGTGCCAGCAGCCCATCCCACCGGGAGAATGAAAAACTGTTTTTT.